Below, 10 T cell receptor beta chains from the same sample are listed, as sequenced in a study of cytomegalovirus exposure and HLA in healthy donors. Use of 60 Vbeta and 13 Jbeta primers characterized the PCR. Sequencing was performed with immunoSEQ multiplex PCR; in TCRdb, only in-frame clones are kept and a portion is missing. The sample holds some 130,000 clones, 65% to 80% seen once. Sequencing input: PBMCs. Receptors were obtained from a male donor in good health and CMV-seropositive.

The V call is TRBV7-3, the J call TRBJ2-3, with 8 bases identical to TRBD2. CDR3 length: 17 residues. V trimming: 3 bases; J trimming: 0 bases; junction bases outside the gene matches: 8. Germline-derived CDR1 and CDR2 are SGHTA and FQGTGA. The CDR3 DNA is TGTGCCAGCAGCTTGGGCGGGGGGATTACTAGCACAGATACGCAGTATTTT. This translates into CASSLGGGITSTDTQYF.

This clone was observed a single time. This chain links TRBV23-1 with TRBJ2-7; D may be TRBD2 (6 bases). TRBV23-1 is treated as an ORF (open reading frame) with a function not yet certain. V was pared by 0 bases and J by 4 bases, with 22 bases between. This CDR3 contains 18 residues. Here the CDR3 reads CASSQSSGEWEDRYEQYF. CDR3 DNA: TGCGCCAGCAGTCAATCGTCCGGAGAATGGGAGGATCGATACGAGCAGTACTTC.

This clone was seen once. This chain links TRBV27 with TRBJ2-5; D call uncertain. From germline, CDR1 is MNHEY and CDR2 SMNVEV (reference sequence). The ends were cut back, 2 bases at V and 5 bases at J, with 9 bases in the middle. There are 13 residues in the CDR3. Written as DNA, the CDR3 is TGTGCCAGCAGTTTAGGTCTCGGGGAGACCCAGTACTTC. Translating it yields CASSLGLGETQYF.

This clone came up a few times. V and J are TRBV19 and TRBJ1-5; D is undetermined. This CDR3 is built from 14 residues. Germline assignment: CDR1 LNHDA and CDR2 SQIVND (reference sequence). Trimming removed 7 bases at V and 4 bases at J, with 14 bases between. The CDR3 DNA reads TGTGCCAGTACCTCGTCGGTGTTTAATCAGCCCCAGCATTTT. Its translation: CASTSSVFNQPQHF.

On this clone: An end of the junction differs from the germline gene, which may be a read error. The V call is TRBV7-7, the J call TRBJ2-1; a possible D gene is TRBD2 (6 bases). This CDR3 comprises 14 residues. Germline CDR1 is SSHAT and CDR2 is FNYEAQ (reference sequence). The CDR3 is CASSLSGQYNEQFF. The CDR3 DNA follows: TGTGCTAGCAGCTTAAGCGGGCAATACAATGAGCAGTTCTTC.

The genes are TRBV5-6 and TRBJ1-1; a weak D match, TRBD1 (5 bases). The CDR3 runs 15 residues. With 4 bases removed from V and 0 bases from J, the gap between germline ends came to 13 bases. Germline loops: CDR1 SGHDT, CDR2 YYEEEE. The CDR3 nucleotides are TGTGCCAGCAGCCTTCAGGGTGGGATGAACACTGAAGCTTTCTTT. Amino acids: CASSLQGGMNTEAFF.

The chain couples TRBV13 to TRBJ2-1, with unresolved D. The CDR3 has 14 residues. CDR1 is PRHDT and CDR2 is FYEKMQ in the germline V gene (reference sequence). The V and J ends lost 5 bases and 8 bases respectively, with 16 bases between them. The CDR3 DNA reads TGTGCCAGCAGCAACGCACAATCCACCGATGAGCAGTTCTTC. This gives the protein CASSNAQSTDEQFF.

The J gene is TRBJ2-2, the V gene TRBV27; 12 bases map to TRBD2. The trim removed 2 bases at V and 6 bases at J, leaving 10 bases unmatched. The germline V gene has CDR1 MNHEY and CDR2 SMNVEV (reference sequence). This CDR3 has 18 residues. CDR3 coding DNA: TGTGCCAGCAGTTTAAGAACTAGCGGGAGGATGGTGGCCGGGGAGCTGTTTTTT. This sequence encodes CASSLRTSGRMVAGELFF.

The CDR3 here is CASSLFLGGTQYF. CDR3 DNA sequence: TGTGCCAGCAGCTTGTTCCTCGGCGGGACCCAGTACTTC. J is TRBJ2-5 and V is TRBV5-6; D uncertain. V lost 1 base and J lost 7, with 11 bases in between. The CDR3 loop spans 13 amino acids. Germline CDR1 SGHDT, CDR2 YYEEEE.

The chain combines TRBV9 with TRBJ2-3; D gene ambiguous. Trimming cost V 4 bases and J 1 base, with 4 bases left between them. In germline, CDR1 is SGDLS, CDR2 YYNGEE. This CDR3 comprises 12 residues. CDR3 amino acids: CASSFGTDTQYF. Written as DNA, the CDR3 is TGTGCCAGCAGCTTCGGCACAGATACGCAGTATTTT.